This TCR beta chain was captured by sequencing in a study of blood T cell repertoires in COVID-19. At the level of the study: Spain, Italy and the United States supplied samples that represented acute and convalescent COVID-19.

This CDR3 comprises 15 residues. The ends lost 4 bases at V and 4 bases at J; junction bases unmatched: 7. Germline V gene lookup returns CDR1 KGHSH and CDR2 LQKENI. In the authors' workflow: Amplified reference gene primers provided the basis for estimating nucleated cell counts. TCRdb keeps only in-frame clones here, not all; method: immunoSEQ multiplex PCR. D and trimming come from the DNA, and the V and J calls and clone size come from that table. The data hold about 58,000 clones, with approximately 90% observed a single time. The sample comprised peripheral blood. V gene TRBV18 combines with J gene TRBJ1-2, with 9 nucleotides matching TRBD1. This sequence was found in a woman aged 55-70 years with active COVID-19. CDR3: CASSLGQGTLYGYTF. The CDR3 DNA reads as TGTGCCAGCTCACTAGGACAGGGGACCCTCTATGGCTACACCTTC.